What follows describes a single TCR beta chain. This entry comes from a study of blood T cell repertoires in COVID-19. The method was immunoSEQ multiplex PCR; TCRdb's version includes in-frame clones alone and lacks a portion of them. The data show about 390,000 clones, with around 87% seen just once and 2.3% held by the top ten. The CDR3 runs to 18 residues. What was sequenced was peripheral blood. This TCR was recovered from a woman aged 60 to 75 with COVID-19, enrolled during active disease. This rearrangement joins TRBV21-1 to TRBJ2-3; TRBD2 is taken as the D call from the table, unchecked against the DNA. TRBV21-1 is reported as a pseudogene. The CDR3 loop reads CASSKLGGASGETDTQYF. The CDR3 region has the DNA TGTGCCAGCAGCAAACTTGGGGGGGCTAGCGGGGAAACAGATACGCAGTATTTT.